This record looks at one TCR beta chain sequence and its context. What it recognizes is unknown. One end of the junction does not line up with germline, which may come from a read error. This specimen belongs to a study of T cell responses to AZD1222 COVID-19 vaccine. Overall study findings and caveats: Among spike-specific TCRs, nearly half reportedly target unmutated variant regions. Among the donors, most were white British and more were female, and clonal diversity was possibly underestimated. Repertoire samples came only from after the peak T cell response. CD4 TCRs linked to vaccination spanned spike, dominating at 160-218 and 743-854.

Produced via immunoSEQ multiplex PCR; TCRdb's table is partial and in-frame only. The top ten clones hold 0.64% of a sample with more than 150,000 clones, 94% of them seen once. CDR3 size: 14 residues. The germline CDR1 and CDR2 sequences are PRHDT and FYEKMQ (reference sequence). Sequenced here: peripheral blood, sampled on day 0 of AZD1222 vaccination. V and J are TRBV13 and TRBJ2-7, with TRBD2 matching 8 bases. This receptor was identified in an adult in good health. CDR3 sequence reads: CASSLPGREPLLIF. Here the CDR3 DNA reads TGTGCCAGCAGCTTACCCGGGAGGGAGCCTCTCTTGATCTTC.